The rows below give T cell receptor beta chains drawn from one sample of a study of monozygotic twins with inflammatory bowel disease. Reprocessing the 5' RACE reads, TCRdb reports a single entry for every CDR3 protein and omits DNA. This specimen shows approximately 400,000 distinct CDR3 sequences; the ten leading clones hold 2% to 3%. Material for sequencing was blood. The source of these receptors is a human donor with ulcerative colitis or Crohn's disease, or a healthy co-twin of an affected twin (not recorded which). CDR3s include the opening cysteine and the closing phenylalanine or tryptophan.

TRBV7-6	TRBJ2-2	CASSPQRVLLAGRNTGELFF
TRBV20-1	TRBJ1-1	CSATQDRDSAFF
TRBV18	TRBJ2-2	CASSPAGEANTGELFF
TRBV20-1	TRBJ2-3	CSASVGGAADTQYF
TRBV12-3/TRBV12-4	TRBJ1-1	CASSLGVTRNTEAFF
TRBV3-1	TRBJ2-7	CASSRRSGGRYEQYF
TRBV3-1	TRBJ2-5	CASSSRLADNQETQYF
TRBV29-1	TRBJ2-3	CSSGDREATDTQYF
TRBV12-3/TRBV12-4	TRBJ1-5	CASRKGGNNQPQHF
TRBV28	TRBJ2-7	CASSLWAGTGGYEQYF
TRBV4-1	TRBJ1-6	CASTPGGLGSPLHF
TRBV27	TRBJ2-4	CASSFVLGPGAKNIQYF
TRBV12-3/TRBV12-4	TRBJ2-5	CASSSSGGTGGGKQTQYF
TRBV5-1	TRBJ2-5	CASSLEAGGLETQYF
TRBV5-1	TRBJ2-1	CASSLGADEQFF
TRBV12-3/TRBV12-4	TRBJ2-5	CASSPRLAGVGGETQYF
TRBV12-3/TRBV12-4	TRBJ1-1	CASSLGQGGPEAFF
TRBV5-6	TRBJ2-1	CASSQGGGEQFF
TRBV6-5	TRBJ2-1	CASSSIGTGGFDEQFF
TRBV7-2	TRBJ1-1	CASSIMGGSSTEAFF
TRBV4-1	TRBJ1-5	CASSQVASGPQHF
TRBV11-2	TRBJ1-1	CASSGQSRRETGNTEAFF
TRBV7-2	TRBJ1-2	CASSRSVGEGYTF
TRBV6-2/TRBV6-3	TRBJ2-5	CASSYRDKETQYF
TRBV5-4	TRBJ2-1	CASSRVGLAGDNEQFF
TRBV7-6	TRBJ2-3	CASSLGFKGAGTDTQYF
TRBV19	TRBJ2-7	CASKRTGTDSYEQYF
TRBV27	TRBJ1-6	CASSLVGQGGSPLHF
TRBV7-9	TRBJ2-5	CASSFGLEQETQYF
TRBV11-2	TRBJ2-1	CASSLNSPPPEQFF
TRBV20-1	TRBJ1-1	CSARDRSNTEAFF